This TCR beta chain stems from a study of technical replicates of blood from a handful of donors. Per germline, CDR1 SGHDT and CDR2 YYEEEE. The CDR3 covers 15 residues. Trimming shortened V by 3 bases and J by 5 bases, and 18 bases separated the two germline ends. Sequencing was performed with immunoSEQ multiplex PCR; in TCRdb, only in-frame clones are kept and a portion is missing. The sample shows about 80,000 clones, 90% to 95% of them seen only once. This TCR derives from a human donor in good health. The chain couples TRBV5-6 to TRBJ2-7; maybe TRBD2 (5 bases). The sample taken for sequencing was T cells isolated from PBMCs. CDR3 sequence (DNA): TGTGCCAGCAGCTCGAGCCCCCGGGTGCGGGACGAGCAGTACTTC. Translation gives CASSSSPRVRDEQYF.